This is a list of T cell receptor beta chains from one sample in a study of cytomegalovirus exposure and HLA in healthy donors. The table came from immunoSEQ multiplex PCR; TCRdb's copy has only in-frame clones and leaves some out. The sample records tens of thousands of clones, around 78% being singletons. Input material: PBMCs. These TCRs come from a male donor in good health and CMV-seropositive. The CDR3 runs from the conserved cysteine through the conserved F or W. Fields, in order: V gene, J gene, D gene, clone size, CDR3 DNA, CDR3 protein. D genes are given only for firm matches. The size of a clone is reported for some rows only, either as once, few or many, or as a class for expanded clones.

>TRBV5-1|TRBJ1-1|TRBD1|.
TGCGCCAGCAGCCGAACGGGACAGGGGCCTGAAGCTTTCTTT
CASSRTGQGPEAFF
>TRBV11-3|TRBJ2-7|TRBD2|.
TGTGCCAGCAGCTTAGAGCGGGGGAGCTCCTACGAGCAGTACTTC
CASSLERGSSYEQYF
>TRBV10-1|TRBJ2-2|.|.
TGCGCCAGCAGTGCCCACCACAGACCGGGACAACTCGGGGAGCTGTTTTTT
CASSAHHRPGQLGELFF
>TRBV10-2|TRBJ2-7|TRBD1|.
TGCGCCATCCGGGACAGTGGAAACGAGCAGTACTTC
CAIRDSGNEQYF
>TRBV7-9|TRBJ2-2|.|.
TGTGCCAGCAGCTTACCTGGACAGTCCGGGGAGCTGTTTTTT
CASSLPGQSGELFF
>TRBV7-9|TRBJ2-7|.|.
TGTGCCAGCAGCTTAGTTTCAGGGCTTAGCTCCTACGAGCAGTACTTC
CASSLVSGLSSYEQYF
>TRBV5-4|TRBJ2-2|.|.
TGTGCCAGCAGCTTCGGGGGAGAGGAGCTGTTTTTT
CASSFGGEELFF
>TRBV5-1|TRBJ2-3|.|once
TGCGCCAGCAGCTTGGACGGGCGGGGCACAGATACGCAGTATTTT
CASSLDGRGTDTQYF
>TRBV4-2|TRBJ2-5|.|.
TGTGCCAGCAGCCAAGAGAGTTGGGAGACCCAGTACTTC
CASSQESWETQYF
>TRBV9|TRBJ1-1|.|.
TGTGCCAGCAGCGCGGGGACTGAAGCTTTCTTT
CASSAGTEAFF
>TRBV7-2|TRBJ2-3|.|.
TGTGCCAGCAGCTTAGATGGGAGCACTAGCACAGATACGCAGTATTTT
CASSLDGSTSTDTQYF
>TRBV19|TRBJ1-6|TRBD1|.
TGTGCCAGTAGTATGCGGCCCCCATTGGGACAGGGCCTAAATTCACCCCTCCACTTT
CASSMRPPLGQGLNSPLHF
>TRBV5-6|TRBJ2-3|.|.
TGTGCCAGCAGCTTTCAGGGAATAACTAGCACAGATACGCAGTATTTT
CASSFQGITSTDTQYF
>TRBV4-1|TRBJ2-3|.|.
TGCGCCAGCAGCCAGAACCCGACAGGCGCGTACACAGATACGCAGTATTTT
CASSQNPTGAYTDTQYF
>TRBV18|TRBJ1-4|.|few
TGTGCCAGCTCACCAATGGCAGGAACTAATGAAAAACTGTTTTTT
CASSPMAGTNEKLFF